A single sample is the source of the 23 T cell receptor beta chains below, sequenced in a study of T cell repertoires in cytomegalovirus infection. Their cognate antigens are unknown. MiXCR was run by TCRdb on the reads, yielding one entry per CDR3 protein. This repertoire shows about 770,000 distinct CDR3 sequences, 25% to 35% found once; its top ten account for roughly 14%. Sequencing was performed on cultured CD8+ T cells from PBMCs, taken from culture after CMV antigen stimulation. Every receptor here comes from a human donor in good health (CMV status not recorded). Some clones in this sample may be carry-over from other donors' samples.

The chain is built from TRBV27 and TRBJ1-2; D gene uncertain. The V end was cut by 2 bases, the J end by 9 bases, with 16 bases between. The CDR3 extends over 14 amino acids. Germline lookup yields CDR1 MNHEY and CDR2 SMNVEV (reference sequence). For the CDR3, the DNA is TGTGCCAGCAGTTTAATTGGGTCGGCCGGTCGCTACACCTTC. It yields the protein CASSLIGSAGRYTF.

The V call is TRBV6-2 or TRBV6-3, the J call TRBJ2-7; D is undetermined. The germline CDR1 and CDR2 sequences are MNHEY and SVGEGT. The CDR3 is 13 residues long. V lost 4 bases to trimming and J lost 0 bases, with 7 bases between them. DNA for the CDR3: TGTGCCAGCAGTTTCAGCGTCTCCTACGAGCAGTACGTC. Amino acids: CASSFSVSYEQYV.

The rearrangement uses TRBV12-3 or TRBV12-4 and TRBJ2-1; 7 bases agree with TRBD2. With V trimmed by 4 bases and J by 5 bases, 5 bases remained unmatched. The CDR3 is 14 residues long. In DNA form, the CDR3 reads TGTGCCAGCAGTTCTATAGGACTAGACAATGAGCAGTTCTTC. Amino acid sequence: CASSSIGLDNEQFF.

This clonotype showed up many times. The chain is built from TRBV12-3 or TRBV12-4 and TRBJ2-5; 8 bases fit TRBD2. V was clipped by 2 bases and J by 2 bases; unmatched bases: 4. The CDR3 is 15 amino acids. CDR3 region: CASSLRGLGQETQYF. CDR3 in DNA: TGTGCCAGCAGTTTAAGGGGACTAGGTCAAGAGACCCAGTACTTC.

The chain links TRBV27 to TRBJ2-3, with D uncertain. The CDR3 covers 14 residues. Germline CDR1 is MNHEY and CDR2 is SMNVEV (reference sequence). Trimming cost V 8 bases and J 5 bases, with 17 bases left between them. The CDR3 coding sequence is TGTGCCAGCGGGTTCTTTAGTTCGGGAGATACGCAGTATTTT. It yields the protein CASGFFSSGDTQYF.

The CDR3 DNA is TGTGCCAGTAGTTGGGCTAGCGGATCCTACGAGCAGTACTTC. It translates to CASSWASGSYEQYF. The J gene is TRBJ2-7, the V gene TRBV19; 7 nucleotides agree with TRBD2. Germline V gene data show CDR1 as LNHDA and CDR2 as SQIVND (reference sequence). CDR3 size: 14 residues. The trim removed 5 bases at V and 1 base at J, leaving 5 bases unmatched.

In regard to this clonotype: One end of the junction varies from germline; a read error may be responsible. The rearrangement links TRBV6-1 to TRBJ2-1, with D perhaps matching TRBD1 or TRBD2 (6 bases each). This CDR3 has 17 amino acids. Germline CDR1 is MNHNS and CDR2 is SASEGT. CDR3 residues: CASSEHRDSPGVYERFF. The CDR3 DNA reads TGTGCCAGCAGTGAACATCGGGACTCCCCAGGGGTGTATGAGCGGTTCTTC.

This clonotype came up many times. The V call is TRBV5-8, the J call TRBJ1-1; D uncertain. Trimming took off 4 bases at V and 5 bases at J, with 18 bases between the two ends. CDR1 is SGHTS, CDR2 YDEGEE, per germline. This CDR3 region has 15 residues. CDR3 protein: CASSPDQRRETEAFF. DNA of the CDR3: TGTGCCAGCAGCCCTGACCAACGGAGGGAAACTGAAGCTTTCTTT.

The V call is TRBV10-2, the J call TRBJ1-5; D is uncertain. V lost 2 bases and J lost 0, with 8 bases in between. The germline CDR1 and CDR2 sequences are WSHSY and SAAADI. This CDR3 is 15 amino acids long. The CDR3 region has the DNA TGCGCCAGCAGTGAGAACTGGGGTAGCAATCAGCCCCAGCATTTT. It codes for CASSENWGSNQPQHF.

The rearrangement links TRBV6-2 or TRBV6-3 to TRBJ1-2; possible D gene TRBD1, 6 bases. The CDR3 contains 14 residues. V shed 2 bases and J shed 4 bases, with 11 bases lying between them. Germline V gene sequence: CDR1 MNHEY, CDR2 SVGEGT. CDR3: CASSYGGLAYGYTF. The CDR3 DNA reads TGTGCCAGCAGTTACGGGGGCCTGGCCTATGGCTACACCTTC.

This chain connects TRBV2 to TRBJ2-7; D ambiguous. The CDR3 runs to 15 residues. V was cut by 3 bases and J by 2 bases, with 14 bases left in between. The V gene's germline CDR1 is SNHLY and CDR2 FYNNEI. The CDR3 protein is CASSEVDQGPYEQYF. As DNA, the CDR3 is TGTGCCAGCAGTGAGGTGGACCAAGGGCCCTACGAGCAGTACTTC.

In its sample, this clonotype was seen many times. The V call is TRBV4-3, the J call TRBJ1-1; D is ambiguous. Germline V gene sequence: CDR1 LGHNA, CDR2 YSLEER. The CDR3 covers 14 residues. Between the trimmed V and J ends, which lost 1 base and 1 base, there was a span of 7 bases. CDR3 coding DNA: TGCGCCAGCAGCCAAGCGCTAGAGAACACTGAAGCTTTCTTT. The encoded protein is CASSQALENTEAFF.

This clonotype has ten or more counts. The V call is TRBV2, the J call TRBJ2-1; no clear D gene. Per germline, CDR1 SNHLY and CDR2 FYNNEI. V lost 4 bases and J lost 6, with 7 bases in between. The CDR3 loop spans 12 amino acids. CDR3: CASSGAVNEQFF. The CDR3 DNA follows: TGTGCCAGCAGTGGAGCCGTCAATGAGCAGTTCTTC.

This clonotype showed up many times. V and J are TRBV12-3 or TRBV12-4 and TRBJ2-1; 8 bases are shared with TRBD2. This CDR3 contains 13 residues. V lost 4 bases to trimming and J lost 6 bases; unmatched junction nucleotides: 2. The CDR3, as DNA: TGTGCCAGCAGTTCAGGACTAGCCAATGAGCAGTTCTTC. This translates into CASSSGLANEQFF.

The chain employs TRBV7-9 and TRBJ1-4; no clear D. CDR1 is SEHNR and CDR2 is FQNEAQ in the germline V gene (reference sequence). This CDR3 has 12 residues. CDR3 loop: CATSWAGKKLFF. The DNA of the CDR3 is TGTGCAACAAGCTGGGCAGGCAAAAAACTGTTTTTT.

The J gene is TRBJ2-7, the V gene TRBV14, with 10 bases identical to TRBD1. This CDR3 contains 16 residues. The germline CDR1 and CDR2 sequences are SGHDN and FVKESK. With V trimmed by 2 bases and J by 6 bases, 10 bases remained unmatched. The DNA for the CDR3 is TGTGCCAGCAGCCAAAGTACCGGGACAGGGGTTCCCGAGCAGTACGTC. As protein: CASSQSTGTGVPEQYV.

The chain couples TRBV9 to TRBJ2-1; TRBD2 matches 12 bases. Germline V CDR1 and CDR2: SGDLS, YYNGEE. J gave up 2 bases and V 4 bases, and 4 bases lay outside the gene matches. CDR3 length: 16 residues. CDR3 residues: CASSISSGGAYNEQFF. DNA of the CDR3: TGTGCCAGCAGCATTTCTAGCGGGGGGGCCTACAATGAGCAGTTCTTC.

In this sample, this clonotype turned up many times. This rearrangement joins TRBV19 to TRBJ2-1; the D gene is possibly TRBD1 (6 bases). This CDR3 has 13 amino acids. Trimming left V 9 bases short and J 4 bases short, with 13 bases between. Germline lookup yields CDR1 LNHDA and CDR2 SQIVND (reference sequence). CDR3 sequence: CASSITGYNEQFF. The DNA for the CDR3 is TGTGCCAGCAGCATAACAGGGTACAATGAGCAGTTCTTC. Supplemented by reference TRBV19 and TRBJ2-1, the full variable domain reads DGGITQSPKYLFRKEGQNVTLSCEQNLNHDAMYWYRQDPGQGLRLIYYSQIVNDFQKGDIAEGYSVSREKKESFPLTVTSAQKNPTAFYLCASSITGYNEQFFGPGTRLTVL.

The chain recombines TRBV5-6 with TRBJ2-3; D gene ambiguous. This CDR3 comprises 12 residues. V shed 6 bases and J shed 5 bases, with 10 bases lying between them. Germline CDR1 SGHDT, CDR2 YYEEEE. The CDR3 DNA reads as TGTGCCAGCATCTACTGGGGAGATACGCAGTATTTT. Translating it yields CASIYWGDTQYF.

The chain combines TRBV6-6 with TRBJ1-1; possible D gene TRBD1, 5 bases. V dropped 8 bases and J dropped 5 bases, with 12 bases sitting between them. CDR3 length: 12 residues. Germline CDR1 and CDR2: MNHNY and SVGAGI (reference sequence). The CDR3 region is CASWGSGTEAFF. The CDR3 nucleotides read TGTGCCAGCTGGGGCTCCGGGACTGAAGCTTTCTTT.

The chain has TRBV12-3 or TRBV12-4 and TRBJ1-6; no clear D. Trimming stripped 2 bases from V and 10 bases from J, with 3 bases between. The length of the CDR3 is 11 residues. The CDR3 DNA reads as TGTGCCAGCAGTTTACAGTCACCCCTCCACTTT. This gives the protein CASSLQSPLHF.

This CDR3 is CASSIDPDRGLGTEAFF. The CDR3 DNA reads as TGTGCCAGTAGTATAGATCCGGACAGGGGCCTCGGCACTGAAGCTTTCTTT. The genes are TRBV19 and TRBJ1-1; TRBD1 matches 9 bases. Germline V CDR1 and CDR2: LNHDA, SQIVND (reference sequence). The CDR3 covers 17 residues. With V trimmed by 0 bases and J by 4 bases, 9 bases remained unmatched.

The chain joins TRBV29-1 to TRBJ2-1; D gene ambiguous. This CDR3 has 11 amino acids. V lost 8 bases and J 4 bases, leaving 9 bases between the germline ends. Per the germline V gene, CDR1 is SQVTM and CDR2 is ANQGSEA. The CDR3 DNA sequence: TGCAGCCCCCGTCATTACAATGAGCAGTTCTTC. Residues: CSPRHYNEQFF.